This TCR beta chain was captured by sequencing in a study of CD8+CD57+ T cells in acquired aplastic anemia. Study results and limitations: Common to patients and controls were roughly 30 CD8+ CDR3 sequences.

Patients included in sequencing had previously demonstrated CD8+CD57+ cell expansion by flow cytometry. Every patient was diagnosed with severe acquired aplastic anemia. Patients had not yet gotten any therapy when their blood was taken for sampling. Comment on this clonotype: Its antigen is currently unknown.

For CDR3 and TCR beta VDJ profiling, genomic DNA was the template used. TCRdb re-called the reads through MiXCR, storing one row per CDR3 protein. The sample carries approximately 59,000 distinct CDR3 sequences, roughly 60% recorded once. What was sequenced was sorted CD4+, CD8+, or CD8+CD57+ T cells (not recorded which) from PBMCs. This TCR derives from a human donor with aplastic anemia.

The CDR3 nucleotides read TGTGCCAGCAGCCTCGAAGGGGGCTTAGAGACCCAGTACTTC. Amino acids: CASSLEGGLETQYF. This rearrangement joins TRBV7-9 to TRBJ2-5, with 7 bases aligning to TRBD1. The CDR3 totals 14 residues. Germline assignment: CDR1 SEHNR and CDR2 FQNEAQ (reference sequence). Losses at the gene ends were 5 bases for V and 4 bases for J; bases not matched to a gene: 7.